Each of the 19 T cell receptor beta chains below was sequenced from the same sample in a study of T cell responses to AZD1222 COVID-19 vaccine. The table came from immunoSEQ multiplex PCR; TCRdb's copy has only in-frame clones and leaves some out. The sample includes 100,000 to 150,000 clones, 90% of them seen just once. This sample comprised peripheral blood, obtained on day 0 of MenACWY control vaccination. All receptors come from an adult in good health.

The genes are TRBV7-6 and TRBJ2-1, with 8 bases lining up with TRBD2. The CDR3 sequence is 16 residues long. CDR1 and CDR2 from the germline V gene are SGHVS and FNYEAQ. Trimming cost V 1 base and J 3 bases; bases outside gene matches: 5. CDR3 bases: TGTGCCAGCAGCTTAGGACCGGGGGGGGTCTACAATGAGCAGTTCTTC. It encodes CASSLGPGGVYNEQFF.

The J gene is TRBJ1-2, the V gene TRBV30; 8 bases align to TRBD1. The CDR3 covers 13 residues. Germline V gene data show CDR1 as GTSNPN and CDR2 as SVGIG (reference sequence). J gave up 9 bases and V 3 bases, and 9 bases lay outside the gene matches. The CDR3: CAWSPGGGHSYTF. CDR3 in DNA: TGTGCCTGGAGCCCAGGGGGCGGTCACAGCTACACCTTC.

A single count supports this clone. The V call is TRBV27, the J call TRBJ1-6; tentatively, D is TRBD1 (6 bases). Germline CDR1 and CDR2: MNHEY and SMNVEV (reference sequence). The CDR3 covers 13 residues. The V gene lost 7 bases and the J gene lost 10 bases, with 14 bases spanning the gap. The CDR3 here is CASTAGDFSPLHF. The CDR3 nucleotides read TGTGCCAGCACGGCAGGGGATTTCTCACCCCTCCACTTT.

The chain couples TRBV6-5 to TRBJ2-1; no firm D call. Germline-derived CDR1 and CDR2 are MNHEY and SVGAGI. The V end lost 2 bases, the J end lost 1 base, and 9 bases lay between the germline ends. The CDR3 has 15 residues. The CDR3 nucleotides are TGTGCCAGCAGTTACGAAAGTTTATCCTACAATGAGCAGTTCTTC. This gives the protein CASSYESLSYNEQFF.

V is TRBV5-1 and J is TRBJ1-2; TRBD1 matches 7 bases. The CDR3 has 16 amino acids. Per the germline V gene, CDR1 is SGHRS and CDR2 is YFSETQ. The V segment lost 2 bases and the J segment 0 bases; nucleotides outside the gene matches: 7. As DNA, the CDR3 is TGCGCCAGCAGCTTAGGGACAGTAGGCCCTAACTATGGCTACACCTTC. Translating it yields CASSLGTVGPNYGYTF. Full variable domain (outside the CDR3, taken from reference TRBV5-1 and TRBJ1-2): KAGVTQTPRYLIKTRGQQVTLSCSPISGHRSVSWYQQTPGQGLQFLFEYFSETQRNKGNFPGRFSGRQFSNSRSEMNVSTLELGDSALYLCASSLGTVGPNYGYTFGSGTRLTVV.

The chain uses TRBV4-3 and TRBJ1-2, with D tentatively TRBD1 (6 bases). Looked up from germline, CDR1 is LGHNA and CDR2 is YSLEER. Trimming removed 1 base from V and 6 bases from J, with 21 bases in between. This CDR3 has 17 amino acids. The CDR3 reads CASSQVQGSGSLDGYTF. The CDR3 coding sequence is TGCGCCAGCAGCCAAGTCCAGGGGTCAGGGTCTTTGGATGGCTACACCTTC.

The chain recombines TRBV4-1 with TRBJ1-5; TRBD1 agrees at 9 bases. Germline CDR1 reads MGHRA; CDR2 reads YSYEKL. The CDR3 is 19 amino acids. With V trimmed by 1 base and J by 0 bases, 10 bases remained unmatched. CDR3 sequence: CASSQGGGGQGNSNQPQHF. CDR3 sequence (DNA): TGCGCCAGCAGCCAAGGAGGCGGGGGACAGGGAAATAGCAATCAGCCCCAGCATTTT.

The genes are TRBV18 and TRBJ2-7; the match to TRBD2 covers 9 bases. The V and J ends lost 2 bases and 3 bases, in that order; junction bases with no gene match: 11. CDR1 and CDR2 from the germline V gene are KGHSH and LQKENI. CDR3 length: 17 residues. The CDR3 DNA is TGTGCCAGCTCACCAAGGCTAGCGGGACGGGGCTACTACGAGCAGTACTTC. It codes for CASSPRLAGRGYYEQYF. The complete variable domain, with remaining parts taken from reference TRBV18 and TRBJ2-7, reads NAGVMQNPRHLVRRRGQEARLRCSPMKGHSHVYWYRQLPEEGLKFMVYLQKENIIDESGMPKERFSAEFPKEGPSILRIQQVVRGDSAAYFCASSPRLAGRGYYEQYFGPGTRLTVT.

J is TRBJ2-3 and V is TRBV5-4; 8 bases line up with TRBD1. The CDR3 sequence is 13 residues long. Unmatched junction bases numbered 4, after V lost 4 bases and J lost 6 bases. The germline CDR1 and CDR2 sequences are SGHNT and YYREEE (reference sequence). This CDR3 is CASSRTGRDTQYF. In nucleotides, the CDR3 is TGTGCCAGCAGCAGGACAGGGCGGGATACGCAGTATTTT.

J is TRBJ2-1 and V is TRBV5-4, with TRBD2 identical over 10 bases. CDR3 length: 17 amino acids. V shed 1 base, J shed 7 bases, and the junction held 11 bases outside the gene matches. Germline V CDR1 and CDR2: SGHNT, YYREEE (reference sequence). CDR3 in amino acids: CASSLNYGAGGGNEQFF. DNA for the CDR3: TGTGCCAGCAGCTTGAATTATGGAGCGGGAGGGGGGAATGAGCAGTTCTTC.

V usage is TRBV5-4 and J usage is TRBJ2-2; no clear D gene. The CDR3 extends over 13 amino acids. Germline CDR1 and CDR2: SGHNT and YYREEE (reference sequence). Trimming removed 1 base at V and 7 bases at J, with 8 bases between. The CDR3: CASSLKMSGELFF. CDR3 nucleotide sequence: TGTGCCAGCAGCTTGAAGATGAGCGGGGAGCTGTTTTTT.

The V gene is TRBV11-2, the J gene TRBJ1-2; 8 nucleotides line up with TRBD1. The CDR3 spans 15 residues. Per germline, CDR1 SGHAT and CDR2 FQNNGV. Unmatched junction bases numbered 7, after V lost 2 bases and J lost 5 bases. The CDR3 coding sequence is TGTGCCAGCAGCTTAACCCCCGGGACAGGTTATGGCTACACCTTC. Its translation: CASSLTPGTGYGYTF.

V gene TRBV18 combines with J gene TRBJ2-4; the D gene is possibly TRBD1 (5 bases). The CDR3 is 14 residues long. Germline lookup yields CDR1 KGHSH and CDR2 LQKENI. Between the trimmed V and J ends, which lost 6 bases and 3 bases, there was a span of 12 bases. CDR3 coding DNA: TGTGCCAGCTCTCGCGACAGTGACAAAAACATTCAGTACTTC. It specifies CASSRDSDKNIQYF.

The chain combines TRBV13 with TRBJ2-7; no reliable D call. The CDR3 has 14 amino acids. V lost 3 bases and J lost 0, with 9 bases in between. The germline V gene encodes CDR1 PRHDT and CDR2 FYEKMQ (reference sequence). CDR3 residues: CASSLGGVSYEQYF. CDR3 sequence (DNA): TGTGCCAGCAGCTTGGGCGGCGTCTCCTACGAGCAGTACTTC.

This clone was detected only once. The J gene is TRBJ2-1, the V gene TRBV6-2 or TRBV6-3; TRBD2 might be the D (6 bases). CDR3 length equals 14 residues. V was pared by 5 bases and J by 9 bases, with 17 bases between. Germline V gene sequence: CDR1 MNHEY, CDR2 SVGEGT. CDR3 in amino acids: CASSISGLSSEQFF. The CDR3 nucleotides are TGTGCCAGCAGTATATCCGGACTATCTAGTGAGCAGTTCTTC.

The DNA for the CDR3 is TGCGCCAGCAGTGTTGGGGGGCGGTATGGCTACACCTTC. Protein product: CASSVGGRYGYTF. J is TRBJ1-2 and V is TRBV10-1; D is perhaps TRBD1 (6 bases). Trimming took off 4 bases at V and 5 bases at J, with 11 bases between the two ends. Germline lookup yields CDR1 WNHNN and CDR2 SYGVQD (reference sequence). The CDR3 length is 13 residues.

The chain combines TRBV7-3 with TRBJ1-1, with D unclear. V lost 0 bases to trimming and J lost 3 bases, with 8 bases between them. Germline V gene data show CDR1 as SGHTA and CDR2 as FQGTGA. The CDR3 runs 14 residues. The CDR3 DNA sequence: TGTGCCAGCAGCTTAACCAGGACCCACACTGAAGCTTTCTTT. Amino acids: CASSLTRTHTEAFF.

Here the CDR3 reads CASSQRQPGTGGYNEQFF. The CDR3 bases are TGTGCCAGCAGCCAACGACAACCGGGGACAGGGGGGTACAATGAGCAGTTCTTC. The genes are TRBV14 and TRBJ2-1; 11 positions agree with TRBD1. Germline V CDR1 and CDR2: SGHDN, FVKESK. This CDR3 is 18 amino acids long. The junction had 10 bases not matched to a gene; V was cut back by 2 bases and J by 4 bases.

J is TRBJ2-5 and V is TRBV6-5; either TRBD1 or TRBD2 may fit D (7 bases each). Trimming pared 4 bases from V and 1 base from J, leaving 10 bases between. Per germline, CDR1 MNHEY and CDR2 SVGAGI. The CDR3 contains 14 residues. The CDR3 spells CASSSRGGQETQYF. The CDR3 DNA follows: TGTGCCAGCAGTTCCAGGGGGGGCCAAGAGACCCAGTACTTC.